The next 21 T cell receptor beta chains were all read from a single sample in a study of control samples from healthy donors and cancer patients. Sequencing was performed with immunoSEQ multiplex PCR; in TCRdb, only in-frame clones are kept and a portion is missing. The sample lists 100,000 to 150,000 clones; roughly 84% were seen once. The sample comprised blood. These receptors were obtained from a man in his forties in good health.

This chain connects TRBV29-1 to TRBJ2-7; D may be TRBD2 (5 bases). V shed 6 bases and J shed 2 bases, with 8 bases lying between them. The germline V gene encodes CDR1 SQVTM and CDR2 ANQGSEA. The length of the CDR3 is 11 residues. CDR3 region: CSVSGTYEQYF. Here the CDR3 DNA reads TGCAGCGTAAGCGGTACCTACGAGCAGTACTTC.

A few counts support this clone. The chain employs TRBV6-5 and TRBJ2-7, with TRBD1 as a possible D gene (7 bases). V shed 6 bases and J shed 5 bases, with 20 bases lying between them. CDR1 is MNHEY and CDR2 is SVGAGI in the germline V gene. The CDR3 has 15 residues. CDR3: CASSGGWTGGDEQYF. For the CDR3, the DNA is TGTGCCAGCAGCGGCGGGTGGACAGGAGGGGACGAGCAGTACTTC.

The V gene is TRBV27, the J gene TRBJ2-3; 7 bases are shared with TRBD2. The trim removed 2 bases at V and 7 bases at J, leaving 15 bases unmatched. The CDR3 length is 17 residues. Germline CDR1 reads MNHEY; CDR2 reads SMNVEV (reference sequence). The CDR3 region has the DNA TGTGCCAGCAGTTTAAGACCGGGTGGCGGGGGACTTTATACGCAGTATTTT. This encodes CASSLRPGGGGLYTQYF.

In DNA form, the CDR3 reads TGTGCCAGCAGCCCCGGGACACTTTCCTACGAGCAGTACTTC. Its protein is CASSPGTLSYEQYF. The V call is TRBV7-2, the J call TRBJ2-7, with TRBD1 as a possible D gene (6 bases). The germline V gene has CDR1 SGHTA and CDR2 FQGNSA. CDR3 length equals 14 residues. V was clipped by 5 bases and J by 1 base, with 12 bases between them.

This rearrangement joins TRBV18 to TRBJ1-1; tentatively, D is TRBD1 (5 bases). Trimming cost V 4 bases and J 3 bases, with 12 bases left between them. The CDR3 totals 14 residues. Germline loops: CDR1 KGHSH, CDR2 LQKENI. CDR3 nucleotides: TGTGCCAGCTCACTACTTCAGGGCGACACTGAAGCTTTCTTT. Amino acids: CASSLLQGDTEAFF.

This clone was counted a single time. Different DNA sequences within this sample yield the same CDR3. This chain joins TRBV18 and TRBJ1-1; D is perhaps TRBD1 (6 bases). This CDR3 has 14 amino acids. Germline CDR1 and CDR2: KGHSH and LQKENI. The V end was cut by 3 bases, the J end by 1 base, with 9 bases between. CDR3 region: CASSPRTENTEAFF. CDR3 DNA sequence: TGTGCCAGCTCACCGAGGACAGAGAACACTGAAGCTTTCTTT. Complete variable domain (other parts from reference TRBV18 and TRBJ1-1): NAGVMQNPRHLVRRRGQEARLRCSPMKGHSHVYWYRQLPEEGLKFMVYLQKENIIDESGMPKERFSAEFPKEGPSILRIQQVVRGDSAAYFCASSPRTENTEAFFGQGTRLTVV.

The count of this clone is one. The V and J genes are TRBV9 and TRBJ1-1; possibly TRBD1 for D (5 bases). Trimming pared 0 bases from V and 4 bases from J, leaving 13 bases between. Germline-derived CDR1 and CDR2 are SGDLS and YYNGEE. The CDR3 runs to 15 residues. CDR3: CASSVDWGAGTEAFF. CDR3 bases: TGTGCCAGCAGCGTAGATTGGGGCGCGGGCACTGAAGCTTTCTTT. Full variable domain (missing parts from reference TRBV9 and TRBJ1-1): DSGVTQTPKHLITATGQRVTLRCSPRSGDLSVYWYQQSLDQGLQFLIQYYNGEERAKGNILERFSAQQFPDLHSELNLSSLELGDSALYFCASSVDWGAGTEAFFGQGTRLTVV.

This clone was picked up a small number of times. Here the CDR3 reads CATFGGTYNSPLHF. The DNA for the CDR3 is TGTGCCACCTTTGGGGGGACCTATAATTCACCCCTCCACTTT. V usage is TRBV6-5 and J usage is TRBJ1-6; possible D gene TRBD1, 5 bases. CDR1 and CDR2 from the germline V gene are MNHEY and SVGAGI. Trimming took 10 bases from V and 2 from J, leaving 12 bases between them. This CDR3 contains 14 residues.

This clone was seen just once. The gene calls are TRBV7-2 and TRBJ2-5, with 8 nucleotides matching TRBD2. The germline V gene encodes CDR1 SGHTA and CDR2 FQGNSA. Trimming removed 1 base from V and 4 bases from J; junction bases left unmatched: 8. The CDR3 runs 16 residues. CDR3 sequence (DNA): TGTGCCAGCAGCTTAGGGGGGCGGGGGGCGGTAGAGACCCAGTACTTC. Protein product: CASSLGGRGAVETQYF. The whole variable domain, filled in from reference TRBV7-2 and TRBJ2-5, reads GAGVSQSPSNKVTEKGKDVELRCDPISGHTALYWYRQSLGQGLEFLIYFQGNSAPDKSGLPSDRFSAERTGGSVSTLTIQRTQQEDSAVYLCASSLGGRGAVETQYFGPGTRLLVL.

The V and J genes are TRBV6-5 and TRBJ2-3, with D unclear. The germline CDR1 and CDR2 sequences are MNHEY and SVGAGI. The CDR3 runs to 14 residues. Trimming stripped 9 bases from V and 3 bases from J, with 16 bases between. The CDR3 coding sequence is TGTGCCAGTGTTAATGTGTATGGTACAGATACGCAGTATTTT. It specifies CASVNVYGTDTQYF.

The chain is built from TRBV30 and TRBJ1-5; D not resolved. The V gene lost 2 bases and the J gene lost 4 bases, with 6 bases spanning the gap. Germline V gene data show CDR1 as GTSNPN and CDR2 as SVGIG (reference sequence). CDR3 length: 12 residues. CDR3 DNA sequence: TGTGCCTGGAGTAGCTTTAATCAGCCCCAGCATTTT. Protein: CAWSSFNQPQHF.

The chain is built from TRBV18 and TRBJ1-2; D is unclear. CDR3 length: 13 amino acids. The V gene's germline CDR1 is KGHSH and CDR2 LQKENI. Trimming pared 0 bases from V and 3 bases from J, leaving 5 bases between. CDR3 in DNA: TGTGCCAGCTCACCACCGGACTACTATGGCTACACCTTC. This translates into CASSPPDYYGYTF.

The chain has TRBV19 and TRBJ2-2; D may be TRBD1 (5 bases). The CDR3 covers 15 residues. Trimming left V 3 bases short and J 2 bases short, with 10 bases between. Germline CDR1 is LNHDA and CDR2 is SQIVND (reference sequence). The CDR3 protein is CASSIEDINTGELFF. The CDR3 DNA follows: TGTGCCAGTAGTATCGAGGACATTAACACCGGGGAGCTGTTTTTT.

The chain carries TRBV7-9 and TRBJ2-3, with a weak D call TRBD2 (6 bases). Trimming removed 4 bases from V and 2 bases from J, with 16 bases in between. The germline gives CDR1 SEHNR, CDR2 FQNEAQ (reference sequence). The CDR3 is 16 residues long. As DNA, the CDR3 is TGTGCCAGCAGCTCAGTTTTTAGCGGTGACACAGATACGCAGTATTTT. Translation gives CASSSVFSGDTDTQYF.

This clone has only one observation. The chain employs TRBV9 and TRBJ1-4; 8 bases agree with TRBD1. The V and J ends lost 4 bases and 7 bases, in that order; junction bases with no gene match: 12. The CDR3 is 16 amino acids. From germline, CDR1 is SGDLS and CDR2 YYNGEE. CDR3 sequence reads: CASSPDRDQLTEKLFF. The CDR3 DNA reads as TGTGCCAGCAGCCCGGACAGGGATCAACTAACTGAAAAACTGTTTTTT.

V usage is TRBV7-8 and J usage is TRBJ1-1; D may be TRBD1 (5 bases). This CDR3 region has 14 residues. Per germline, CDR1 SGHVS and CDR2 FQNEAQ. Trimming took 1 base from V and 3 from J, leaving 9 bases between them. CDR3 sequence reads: CASSLGPGYTEAFF. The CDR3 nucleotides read TGTGCCAGCAGCTTAGGGCCAGGGTACACTGAAGCTTTCTTT.

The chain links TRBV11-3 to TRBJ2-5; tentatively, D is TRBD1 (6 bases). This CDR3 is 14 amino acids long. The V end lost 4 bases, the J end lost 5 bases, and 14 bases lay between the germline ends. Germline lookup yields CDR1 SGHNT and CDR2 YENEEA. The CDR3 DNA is TGTGCCAGCAGCTCTCAGGGGACCGGTGAGACCCAGTACTTC. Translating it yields CASSSQGTGETQYF.

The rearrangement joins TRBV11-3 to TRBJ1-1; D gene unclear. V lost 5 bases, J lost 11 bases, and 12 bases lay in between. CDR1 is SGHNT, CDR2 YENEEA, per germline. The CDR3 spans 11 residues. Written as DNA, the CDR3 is TGTGCCAGCAGCCTCGGACCCCAGGCTTTCTTT. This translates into CASSLGPQAFF.

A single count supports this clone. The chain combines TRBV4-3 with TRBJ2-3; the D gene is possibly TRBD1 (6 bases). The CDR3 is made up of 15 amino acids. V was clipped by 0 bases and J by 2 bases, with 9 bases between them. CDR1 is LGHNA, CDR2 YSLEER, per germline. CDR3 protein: CASSQDPGVTDTQYF. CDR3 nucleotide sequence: TGCGCCAGCAGCCAAGATCCAGGGGTCACAGATACGCAGTATTTT.

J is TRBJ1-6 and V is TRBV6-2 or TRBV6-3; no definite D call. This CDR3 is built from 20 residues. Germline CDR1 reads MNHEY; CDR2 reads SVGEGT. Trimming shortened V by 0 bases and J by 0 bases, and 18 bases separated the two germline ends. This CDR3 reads CASSYSRTESLSSYNSPLHF. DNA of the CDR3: TGTGCCAGCAGTTACTCTAGGACGGAATCCCTCTCCTCCTATAATTCACCCCTCCACTTT.

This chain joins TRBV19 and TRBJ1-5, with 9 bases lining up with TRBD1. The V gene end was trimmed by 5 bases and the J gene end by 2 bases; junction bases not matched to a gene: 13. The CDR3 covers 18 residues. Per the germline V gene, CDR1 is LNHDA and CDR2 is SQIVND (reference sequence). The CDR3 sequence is CASSPDKIQGAGNQPQHF. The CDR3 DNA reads TGTGCCAGTAGTCCCGACAAGATACAGGGGGCGGGCAATCAGCCCCAGCATTTT.